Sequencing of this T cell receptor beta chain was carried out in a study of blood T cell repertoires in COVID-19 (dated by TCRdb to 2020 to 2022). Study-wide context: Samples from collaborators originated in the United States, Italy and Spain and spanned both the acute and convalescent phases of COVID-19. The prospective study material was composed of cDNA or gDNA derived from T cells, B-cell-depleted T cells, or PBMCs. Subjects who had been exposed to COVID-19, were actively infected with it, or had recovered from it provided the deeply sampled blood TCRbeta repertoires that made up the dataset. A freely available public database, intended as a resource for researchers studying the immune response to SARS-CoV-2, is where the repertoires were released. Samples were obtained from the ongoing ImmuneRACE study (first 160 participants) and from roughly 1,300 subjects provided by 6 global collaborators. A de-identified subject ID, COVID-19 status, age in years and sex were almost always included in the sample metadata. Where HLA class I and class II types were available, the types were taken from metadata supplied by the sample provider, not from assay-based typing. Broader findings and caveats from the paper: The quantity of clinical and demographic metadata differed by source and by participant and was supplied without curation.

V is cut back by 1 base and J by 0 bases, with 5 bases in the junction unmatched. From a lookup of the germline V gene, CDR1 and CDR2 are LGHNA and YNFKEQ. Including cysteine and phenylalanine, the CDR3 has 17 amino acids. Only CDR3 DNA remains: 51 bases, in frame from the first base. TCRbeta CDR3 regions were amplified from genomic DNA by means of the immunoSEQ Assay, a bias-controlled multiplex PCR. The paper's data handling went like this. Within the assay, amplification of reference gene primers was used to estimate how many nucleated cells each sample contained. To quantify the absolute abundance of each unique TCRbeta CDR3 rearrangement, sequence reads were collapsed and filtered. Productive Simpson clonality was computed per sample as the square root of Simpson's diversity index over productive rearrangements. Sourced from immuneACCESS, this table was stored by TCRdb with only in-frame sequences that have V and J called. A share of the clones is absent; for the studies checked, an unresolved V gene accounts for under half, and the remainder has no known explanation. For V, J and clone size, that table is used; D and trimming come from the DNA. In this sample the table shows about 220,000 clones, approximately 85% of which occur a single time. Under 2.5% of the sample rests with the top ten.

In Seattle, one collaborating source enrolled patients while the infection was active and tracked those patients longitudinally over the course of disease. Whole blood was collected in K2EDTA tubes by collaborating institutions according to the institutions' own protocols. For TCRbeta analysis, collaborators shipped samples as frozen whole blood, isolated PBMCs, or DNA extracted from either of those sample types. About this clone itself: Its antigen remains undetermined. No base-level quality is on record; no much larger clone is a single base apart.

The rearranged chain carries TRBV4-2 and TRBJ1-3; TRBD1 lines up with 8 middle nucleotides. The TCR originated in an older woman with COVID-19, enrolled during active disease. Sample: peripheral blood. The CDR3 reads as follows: CASSQGRTGSSGNTIYF. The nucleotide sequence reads TGTGCCAGCAGCCAAGGAAGGACAGGGAGCTCTGGAAACACCATATATTTT.